This T cell receptor beta chain was retrieved from a study of blood T cell repertoires in COVID-19. Looking at the study overall: T cells, B-cell-depleted T cells, or PBMCs supplied cDNA or gDNA.

Germline V gives CDR1 LNHNV, CDR2 YYDKDF (reference sequence). After removal of 5 bases from V and 6 bases from J, the junction contained 12 bases not matched to a gene. The CDR3 is made up of 16 amino acids. Per the authors' pipeline: Scientists estimated how many nucleated cells there were by amplifying reference gene primers. The data were produced by immunoSEQ multiplex PCR, yet TCRdb's version contains in-frame clones alone and is incomplete. The DNA gave D and trimming, while V, J and clone size come from that table. Among tens of thousands of clones listed, under 90% were seen once. Seattle's cohort entered during active infection and was followed longitudinally.

The chain combines TRBV15 with TRBJ1-5; TRBD1 aligns across 8 bases. The clonotype originates from a man aged 45-65 years with COVID-19, enrolled during active disease. The sample comprised peripheral blood. For the CDR3, the DNA is TGTGCCACCAGCGGAACGACAGGGGTAAGGGGTCAGCCCCAGCATTTT. This sequence encodes CATSGTTGVRGQPQHF. The full variable domain, completed using reference TRBV15 and TRBJ1-5, is DAMVIQNPRYQVTQFGKPVTLSCSQTLNHNVMYWYQQKSSQAPKLLFHYYDKDFNNEADTPDNFQSRRPNTSFCFLDIRSPGLGDTAMYLCATSGTTGVRGQPQHFGDGTRLSIL.